This T cell receptor (beta chain) is from a study of T cells after yellow fever vaccination. This CDR3 is 14 amino acids long. V dropped 6 bases and J dropped 7 bases, with 15 bases sitting between them. The germline CDR1 and CDR2 sequences are SGHVS and FQNEAQ. Ten or more counts support this clonotype. TCRdb itself ran the 5' RACE reads through MiXCR, one entry per CDR3 protein. The table lists 200,000 to 300,000 distinct CDR3 sequences, approximately 3.8% of them singletons. Sequenced here: PBMCs, sampled 15 days after the yellow fever booster vaccination. The chain carries TRBV7-8 and TRBJ2-2; possibly TRBD1 for D (5 bases). This clonotype was obtained from a man aged 18 to 35 who received the YFV17D yellow fever vaccine. The CDR3, as DNA: TGTGCCAGCAGGAAAAGACAGTCCAGCGGGGAGCTGTTTTTT. Its protein product is CASRKRQSSGELFF.